There are many counts of the clone carrying this T cell receptor (beta chain). These data originate in a study of molecular identifiers for immune sequencing clone quantification. As previously described, bulk TCR libraries were made using listed TCR primers. Using its own MiXCR run on the PCR reads, TCRdb lists one record per CDR3 protein. Seen here are approximately 41,000 distinct CDR3 sequences, 19% observed once, and the top ten hold roughly 1%. The sequenced sample consisted of naive CD8+ T cells from blood, with Jurkat cell RNA spiked in. Subset in this sample: FACS-sorted CD8+CD4-CCR7+CD45RA+ naive T cells. The TCR was taken from a human donor in good health. Some libraries in this study had Jurkat cell RNA spiked in.

CDR3 nucleotides: TGTGCCAGCAGCACCATACAGGGAAGGAGCAATCAGCCCCAGCATTTT. Protein: CASSTIQGRSNQPQHF. The V and J genes are TRBV7-8 and TRBJ1-5; maybe TRBD1 (6 bases). The CDR3 totals 16 residues. Germline CDR1 and CDR2: SGHVS and FQNEAQ. With 5 bases removed from V and 1 base from J, the gap between germline ends came to 15 bases. Full variable domain (remainder filled in from reference TRBV7-8 and TRBJ1-5): GAGVSQSPRYKVAKRGQDVALRCDPISGHVSLFWYQQALGQGPEFLTYFQNEAQLDKSGLPSDRFFAERPEGSVSTLKIQRTQQEDSAVYLCASSTIQGRSNQPQHFGDGTRLSIL.